This is a list of T cell receptor beta chains from one sample in a study of blood T cells in healthy people across ages. TCRdb reprocessed the 5' RACE reads with MiXCR, giving one entry per CDR3 protein. The data contain almost 800,000 distinct CDR3 sequences, roughly 64% of them singletons. Sequencing was performed on blood. The source is a man aged 25-45 years in good health. CDR3s include the opening cysteine and the closing phenylalanine or tryptophan. Fields, in order: CDR3 protein, CDR3 DNA, V gene, J gene, clone size, D gene. The D gene is left open where the match is weak. Some rows have no size entry. The others give once, few or many, or a class for an expanded clone.

CDR3: CASSVDRGYGNTF; DNA: TGTGCCAGCAGTGTCGACAGGGGCTATGGCAACACCTTC; V: TRBV12-3/TRBV12-4; J: TRBJ1-2; size: .; D: TRBD1
CDR3: CASAAGGADTQYF; DNA: TGTGCCAGCGCTGCCGGAGGGGCAGATACGCAGTATTTT; V: TRBV12-3/TRBV12-4; J: TRBJ2-3; size: .; D: .
CDR3: CATSRDTWDGYTF; DNA: TGTGCCACCAGCAGAGATACCTGGGATGGCTACACCTTC; V: TRBV15; J: TRBJ1-2; size: once; D: .
CDR3: CASSVTPALRVDTQYF; DNA: TGTGCCAGCAGCGTAACCCCTGCCCTTAGGGTAGATACGCAGTATTTT; V: TRBV9; J: TRBJ2-3; size: .; D: .
CDR3: CASSFWGSSYEQYF; DNA: TGTGCCAGCAGCTTCTGGGGCAGCTCCTACGAGCAGTACTTC; V: TRBV13; J: TRBJ2-7; size: .; D: .
CDR3: CASSYTGHEQFF; DNA: TGTGCCAGCAGTTACACAGGGCATGAGCAGTTCTTC; V: TRBV12-3/TRBV12-4; J: TRBJ2-1; size: once; D: .
CDR3: CAGSQDFSSYNEQFF; DNA: TGCGCCGGCAGCCAAGATTTCAGTTCCTACAATGAGCAGTTCTTC; V: TRBV4-3; J: TRBJ2-1; size: .; D: .
CDR3: CAVRGERSNEQFF; DNA: TGTGCCGTCAGGGGAGAGCGTAGCAATGAGCAGTTCTTC; V: TRBV10-3; J: TRBJ2-1; size: .; D: .
CDR3: CASSPLGHVQETQFF; DNA: TGTGCCAGCAGCCCTCTGGGACACGTTCAAGAGACCCAGTTCTTC; V: TRBV5-5; J: TRBJ2-1; size: .; D: .
CDR3: CASSQGQGTSEQYF; DNA: TGTGCCAGCAGCCAAGGACAGGGAACGAGCGAGCAGTACTTC; V: TRBV7-9; J: TRBJ2-7; size: .; D: TRBD1
CDR3: CASSQVRNEQFF; DNA: TGTGCCAGCAGCCAAGTCCGGAATGAGCAGTTCTTC; V: TRBV3-1; J: TRBJ2-1; size: .; D: .
CDR3: CSAREWGRETQYF; DNA: TGCAGTGCTAGAGAATGGGGGAGGGAGACCCAGTACTTC; V: TRBV20-1; J: TRBJ2-5; size: few; D: .
CDR3: CASSQDPGPYNEQFF; DNA: TGCGCCAGCAGCCAAGATCCAGGGCCCTACAATGAGCAGTTCTTC; V: TRBV4-3; J: TRBJ2-1; size: few; D: .
CDR3: CSARTGLGGEQFF; DNA: TGCAGTGCTAGGACAGGATTAGGAGGTGAGCAGTTCTTC; V: TRBV20-1; J: TRBJ2-1; size: .; D: .
CDR3: CASSLAGTTGQPQHF; DNA: TGTGCCAGCAGCTTAGCTGGGACAACTGGCCAGCCCCAGCATTTT; V: TRBV7-2; J: TRBJ1-5; size: .; D: .
CDR3: CASSLSAASTDTQYF; DNA: TGTGCCAGCAGCTTAAGCGCAGCTAGCACAGATACGCAGTATTTT; V: TRBV7-2; J: TRBJ2-3; size: .; D: .
CDR3: CSVVGQGGHEQYF; DNA: TGCAGCGTTGTCGGACAGGGGGGCCACGAGCAGTACTTC; V: TRBV29-1; J: TRBJ2-7; size: few; D: TRBD1
CDR3: CSARVLGETTEAFF; DNA: TGCAGTGCTAGGGTCTTGGGAGAAACAACAGAAGCTTTCTTT; V: TRBV20-1; J: TRBJ1-1; size: .; D: .
CDR3: CASSLATGDGANVLTF; DNA: TGCGCCAGCAGCTTGGCGACTGGAGATGGGGCCAACGTCCTGACTTTC; V: TRBV5-1; J: TRBJ2-6; size: .; D: .
CDR3: CASSEAGMSGEQYF; DNA: TGTGCCAGCAGCGAGGCAGGGATGAGTGGCGAGCAGTACTTC; V: TRBV9; J: TRBJ2-7; size: .; D: .
CDR3: CASGERLSGQGADEQFF; DNA: TGTGCCAGCGGTGAAAGGCTCTCGGGACAGGGTGCCGATGAGCAGTTCTTC; V: TRBV2; J: TRBJ2-1; size: .; D: TRBD1
CDR3: CSARDRQTNNEQFF; DNA: TGCAGTGCTAGAGATAGGCAGACGAACAATGAGCAGTTCTTC; V: TRBV20-1; J: TRBJ2-1; size: .; D: .
CDR3: CASSPDMRSNEQFF; DNA: TGTGCCAGCAGCCCCGATATGAGGTCCAATGAGCAGTTCTTC; V: TRBV7-2; J: TRBJ2-1; size: .; D: .
CDR3: CSVARSGGNTEAFF; DNA: TGCAGCGTTGCCCGCTCTGGTGGGAACACTGAAGCTTTCTTT; V: TRBV29-1; J: TRBJ1-1; size: .; D: .
CDR3: CSAKRVENEKLFF; DNA: TGCAGTGCTAAGAGAGTGGAGAATGAAAAACTGTTTTTT; V: TRBV20-1; J: TRBJ1-4; size: .; D: .
CDR3: CASSVWTGGTYNEQFF; DNA: TGTGCCAGCAGTGTCTGGACTGGCGGGACCTACAATGAGCAGTTCTTC; V: TRBV6-1; J: TRBJ2-1; size: .; D: .
CDR3: CASSADSKNIQYF; DNA: TGTGCCAGCAGTGCAGATAGCAAAAACATTCAGTACTTC; V: TRBV2; J: TRBJ2-4; size: .; D: .
CDR3: CAWTRGTSDTQYF; DNA: TGTGCCTGGACTAGGGGGACCTCGGATACGCAGTATTTT; V: TRBV30; J: TRBJ2-3; size: .; D: .
CDR3: CASSSRLAGGGDTQYF; DNA: TGTGCCAGCAGCTCCCGACTAGCGGGAGGCGGTGATACGCAGTATTTT; V: TRBV7-8; J: TRBJ2-3; size: .; D: TRBD2
CDR3: CSVVTGATGPLHF; DNA: TGCAGCGTTGTGACGGGAGCTACAGGACCCCTCCACTTT; V: TRBV29-1; J: TRBJ1-6; size: .; D: .
CDR3: CASSFISTNMNEQFF; DNA: TGTGCCAGCAGTTTCATTTCGACCAACATGAATGAGCAGTTCTTC; V: TRBV6-2/TRBV6-3; J: TRBJ2-1; size: .; D: .
CDR3: CSARDRRGYGYTF; DNA: TGCAGTGCTAGAGATCGACGAGGGTATGGCTACACCTTC; V: TRBV20-1; J: TRBJ1-2; size: .; D: .
CDR3: CASSYGQVTFF; DNA: TGTGCCAGCAGTTACGGACAGGTAACGTTCTTC; V: TRBV6-2/TRBV6-3; J: TRBJ2-1; size: few; D: TRBD1
CDR3: CSENSLDRNNEQFF; DNA: TGCAGCGAAAACTCACTGGACAGAAACAATGAGCAGTTCTTC; V: TRBV29-1; J: TRBJ2-1; size: many; D: .
CDR3: CSARSPLVLAQYF; DNA: TGCAGTGCTAGATCCCCTCTAGTCCTCGCGCAGTATTTT; V: TRBV20-1; J: TRBJ2-3; size: .; D: .
CDR3: CASISSAAGELFF; DNA: TGTGCCAGCATCTCGTCAGCGGCCGGGGAGCTGTTTTTT; V: TRBV6-2/TRBV6-3; J: TRBJ2-2; size: .; D: .
CDR3: CASSPGSGRSGETQYF; DNA: TGTGCCAGCAGCCCCGGGAGTGGACGGTCGGGGGAGACCCAGTACTTC; V: TRBV3-1; J: TRBJ2-5; size: .; D: .
CDR3: CASSSRIAGEQYF; DNA: TGTGCCAGCAGTTCCCGGATAGCCGGTGAGCAGTACTTC; V: TRBV6-5; J: TRBJ2-7; size: .; D: .
CDR3: CATQDRRGPLVNEQFF; DNA: TGTGCCACTCAGGACCGCAGGGGGCCCTTGGTGAATGAGCAGTTCTTC; V: TRBV24-1; J: TRBJ2-1; size: .; D: TRBD1
CDR3: CASSIQRSSYEQYF; DNA: TGTGCCAGCAGCATACAGCGGTCCTCCTACGAGCAGTACTTC; V: TRBV7-2; J: TRBJ2-7; size: .; D: .
CDR3: CASSQEPRGRNRETQYF; DNA: TGTGCCAGCTCGCAGGAACCGAGGGGGCGGAATCGAGAGACCCAGTACTTC; V: TRBV18; J: TRBJ2-5; size: .; D: TRBD1
CDR3: CASSYILADLETQYF; DNA: TGTGCCAGCAGTTACATACTAGCGGACTTAGAGACCCAGTACTTC; V: TRBV6-2/TRBV6-3; J: TRBJ2-5; size: .; D: TRBD2
CDR3: CSAGTVSRGYTF; DNA: TGCAGTGCCGGGACAGTCAGTCGCGGCTACACCTTC; V: TRBV20-1; J: TRBJ1-2; size: .; D: TRBD1
CDR3: CSAREISRGDTEAFF; DNA: TGCAGTGCTAGAGAAATATCCAGGGGAGACACTGAAGCTTTCTTT; V: TRBV20-1; J: TRBJ1-1; size: .; D: .
CDR3: CASSYPDSRNYGYTF; DNA: TGTGCCAGCAGTTACCCCGACAGCCGAAACTATGGCTACACCTTC; V: TRBV6-6; J: TRBJ1-2; size: .; D: .
CDR3: CSAGEVYEQYF; DNA: TGCAGCGCAGGAGAAGTCTACGAGCAGTACTTC; V: TRBV29-1; J: TRBJ2-7; size: .; D: .
CDR3: CASTFRGQNNSPLHF; DNA: TGTGCCAGCACCTTTAGGGGACAGAATAATTCACCCCTCCACTTT; V: TRBV21-1; J: TRBJ1-6; size: .; D: .
CDR3: CASSSSSGAGLETQYF; DNA: TGTGCCAGCAGCTCCTCCTCGGGGGCGGGGTTGGAGACCCAGTACTTC; V: TRBV7-9; J: TRBJ2-5; size: few; D: .
CDR3: CASSFYSGVQYF; DNA: TGTGCCAGCAGCTTTTACTCAGGGGTGCAGTACTTC; V: TRBV6-2/TRBV6-3; J: TRBJ2-5; size: .; D: .
CDR3: CASSPGLAGEGEQFF; DNA: TGTGCCAGCAGCCCTGGACTAGCGGGAGAGGGTGAGCAGTTCTTC; V: TRBV4-2; J: TRBJ2-1; size: few; D: TRBD2
CDR3: CASSSQGSYNEQFF; DNA: TGTGCCAGCAGCTCCCAGGGGAGCTACAATGAGCAGTTCTTC; V: TRBV7-6; J: TRBJ2-1; size: few; D: .
CDR3: CASKTSGPWVDTQYF; DNA: TGTGCCAGCAAAACTAGCGGCCCCTGGGTAGATACGCAGTATTTT; V: TRBV7-2; J: TRBJ2-3; size: .; D: TRBD2
CDR3: CASSLGASGGTQQFF; DNA: TGTGCCAGCAGCTTAGGGGCTAGCGGGGGGACACAGCAGTTCTTC; V: TRBV7-2; J: TRBJ2-1; size: .; D: TRBD2
CDR3: CSVEVGSGGGNEQFF; DNA: TGCAGCGTTGAAGTAGGTAGCGGGGGGGGCAATGAGCAGTTCTTC; V: TRBV29-1; J: TRBJ2-1; size: few; D: TRBD2
CDR3: CASSQETKGNEKLFF; DNA: TGCGCCAGCAGCCAAGAAACAAAGGGTAATGAAAAACTGTTTTTT; V: TRBV4-3; J: TRBJ1-4; size: .; D: .
CDR3: CSAPELNRTGPPDTQYF; DNA: TGCAGTGCGCCAGAACTTAATCGGACAGGACCACCAGATACGCAGTATTTT; V: TRBV20-1; J: TRBJ2-3; size: few; D: TRBD1
CDR3: CASSFRKTQYF; DNA: TGTGCCAGCAGTTTCCGCAAGACCCAGTACTTC; V: TRBV12-3/TRBV12-4; J: TRBJ2-5; size: .; D: .